The rows below give T cell receptor beta chains drawn from one sample of a study of cytomegalovirus exposure and HLA in healthy donors. TCRdb keeps only in-frame clones here, not all; method: immunoSEQ multiplex PCR. The sample shows tens of thousands of clones, 70% to 80% of them seen only once. Specimen: PBMCs. The source of these receptors is a man aged 50 to 59 in good health and CMV-seropositive. CDR3s include the opening cysteine and the closing phenylalanine or tryptophan. The D gene is left open where the match is weak.

V: TRBV19; D: NA; J: TRBJ2-1; DNA: TGTGCCAGTAGTCCCGAGCCGACCTACAATGAGCAGTTCTTC; CDR3: CASSPEPTYNEQFF
V: TRBV5-5; D: NA; J: TRBJ1-1; DNA: TGTGCCAGCAGCTTGGTCACTGTACCGAACACTGAAGCTTTCTTT; CDR3: CASSLVTVPNTEAFF
V: TRBV2; D: NA; J: TRBJ2-7; DNA: TGTGCCAGCAGTCCTCGAACAGGGGGGGATTCCTACGAGCAGTACTTC; CDR3: CASSPRTGGDSYEQYF
V: TRBV28; D: NA; J: TRBJ1-2; DNA: TGTGCCAGCAGTTCGGGGGGTTCTGGCTACACCTTC; CDR3: CASSSGGSGYTF
V: TRBV30; D: TRBD2; J: TRBJ2-7; DNA: TGTGCCTGGACCCGGACTAGCGGCCATCCCTACGAGCAGTACTTC; CDR3: CAWTRTSGHPYEQYF
V: TRBV10-1; D: NA; J: TRBJ1-5; DNA: TGCGCCAGCAGTGCGGCGGTTGATCAGCCCCAGCATTTT; CDR3: CASSAAVDQPQHF
V: TRBV11-2; D: TRBD1; J: TRBJ2-2; DNA: TGTGCCAGCAGTCGATTTCCCCTGCAGGGGGCCGCCGGGGAGCTGTTTTTT; CDR3: CASSRFPLQGAAGELFF
V: TRBV14; D: NA; J: TRBJ1-2; DNA: TGTGCCAGCAGCCCCTTAGGACAGTTAGCTAACTATGGCTACACCTTC; CDR3: CASSPLGQLANYGYTF
V: TRBV6-5; D: TRBD1; J: TRBJ2-3; DNA: TGTGCCAGCAGACTACAGGGGGCCTTAGATACGCAGTATTTT; CDR3: CASRLQGALDTQYF
V: TRBV18; D: NA; J: TRBJ2-7; DNA: TGTGCCAGCTCGCAGACGGGCTACGAGCAGTACTTC; CDR3: CASSQTGYEQYF
V: TRBV5-1; D: TRBD1; J: TRBJ2-5; DNA: TGCGCCAGCAGCAGAACAAACAGGGGGCAAGAACGAGAGACCCAGTACTTC; CDR3: CASSRTNRGQERETQYF
V: TRBV9; D: TRBD1; J: TRBJ1-3; DNA: TGTGCCAGCAGCGTCACAGGGGGTACTGGAAACACCATATATTTT; CDR3: CASSVTGGTGNTIYF
V: TRBV7-9; D: TRBD1; J: TRBJ1-5; DNA: TGTGCCAGCAGCTTCTCAACAGGGGAAGGTCAGCCCCAGCATTTT; CDR3: CASSFSTGEGQPQHF
V: TRBV4-3; D: TRBD1; J: TRBJ1-2; DNA: TGCGCCAGCAGCCCGGACAGGAAGATCTATGGCTACACCTTC; CDR3: CASSPDRKIYGYTF